This TCR beta chain was profiled in a study of beta chain features in type 1 diabetes. In germline, CDR1 is SQVTM, CDR2 ANQGSEA. The germline V and J ends were trimmed by 7 bases and 0 bases, with 13 bases remaining between them. The CDR3 sequence is 13 residues long. Isolated RNA was reverse transcribed in full, so expressed TCRB transcripts were sequenced. Generated by immunoSEQ multiplex PCR, the TCRdb table keeps only in-frame clones and is missing some. The sample shows 250,000 or so clones, 68% of them seen only once. The sequencing sample was made of naive CD4+ T cells from blood. V and J are TRBV29-1 and TRBJ2-7; no reliable D call. The origin of this receptor is a man between 25 and 39 years old in good health. CDR3 nucleotides: TGCAGCGGTCGGGTCAGTCCCTCCTACGAGCAGTACTTC. This translates into CSGRVSPSYEQYF.